Sequencing of this T cell receptor beta chain was carried out in a study of cytomegalovirus exposure and HLA in healthy donors. Overall study findings and caveats: Compared with the roughly 700-donor mean, an Asian-associated ancestry cluster reportedly had fewer N-insertions, according to a later analysis.

It was with 60 Vbeta and 13 Jbeta primers that the PCR ran. Clones were read by immunoSEQ multiplex PCR, and TCRdb kept only the in-frame ones, dropping some. The data show about 150,000 clones, with 75% to 85% seen just once and about 8.3% held by the top ten. Details on this clone: Its target is unknown.

The receptor was isolated from a man aged 25 to 40 in good health and CMV-seropositive. Sequencing was done on a sample of PBMCs.

CDR3: CASSRDRDPYKSEQYF. CDR3 bases: TGTGCCAGCAGCCGAGACAGGGACCCCTACAAGAGTGAGCAGTACTTC. The rearrangement uses TRBV7-8 and TRBJ2-7; 7 positions match TRBD1. Germline V gene sequence: CDR1 SGHVS, CDR2 FQNEAQ. The CDR3 runs 16 residues. V lost 5 bases, J lost 7 bases, and 17 bases stayed unmatched.